This record looks at one T cell receptor (beta chain) sequence and its context. TRB rearrangements were amplified by touch-down multiplex PCR with mixed TRB-A/B primers. From its re-call of the multiplex PCR reads, TCRdb lists each CDR3 protein once, without DNA. The sample table sets out some 7,400 distinct CDR3 sequences. CDR3 length: 17 residues. Germline V gives CDR1 SEHNR, CDR2 FQNEAQ (reference sequence). This entry comes from a study of T cell clusters in autoimmune cytopenias. Tens of thousands of genome equivalents of blood DNA were amplified for TRB. This sample was shared with a second study, whose subject was T cell repertoires in aging, cancer and after chemotherapy. From that second work: Approximately 9 million TCR reads made up the full dataset. Age-matched healthy donors had significantly more diverse, less clonal blood TCR repertoires than untreated cancer patients.

The TCR originated in a human donor in good health. The sample consisted of peripheral blood. V is TRBV7-9 and J is TRBJ1-2; lacking DNA, the TRBD1 call made by TCRdb goes unchecked. CDR3 in amino acids: CASSLYFRTAPWDGYTF.